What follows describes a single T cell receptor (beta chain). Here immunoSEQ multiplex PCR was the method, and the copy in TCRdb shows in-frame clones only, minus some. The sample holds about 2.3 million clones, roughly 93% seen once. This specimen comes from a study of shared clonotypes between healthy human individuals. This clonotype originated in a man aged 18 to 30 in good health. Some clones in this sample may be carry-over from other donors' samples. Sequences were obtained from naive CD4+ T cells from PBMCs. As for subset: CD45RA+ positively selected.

The CDR3 nucleotides read TGTGCCAGCAGCTTGGGACAGGTCTCCTACAATGAGCAGTTCTTC. It translates to CASSLGQVSYNEQFF. This chain joins TRBV7-7 and TRBJ2-1, with 8 bases fitting TRBD1. This CDR3 is built from 15 residues. Germline trimming cut 3 bases from V and 0 bases from J; bases unmatched to any gene: 1. The V gene's germline CDR1 is SSHAT and CDR2 FNYEAQ (reference sequence).